What follows is one T cell receptor beta chain and its context. Original processing notes: Cell counts per sample came from amplifying reference gene primers. Profiling relied on immunoSEQ multiplex PCR, and the TCRdb table lists in-frame clones only, not all of them. D and trimming come from the DNA, and the V and J calls and clone size come from that table. The sample carries roughly 100,000 clones, roughly 80% recorded once. These data originate in a study of blood T cell repertoires in COVID-19. The length of the CDR3 is 14 residues. The V end was cut by 6 bases, the J end by 6 bases, with 15 bases between. Germline values: CDR1 LNHDA, CDR2 SQIVND (reference sequence).

Sequenced sample: peripheral blood. The clonotype originates from a woman at least 80 years old with acute or convalescent COVID-19. This rearrangement joins TRBV19 to TRBJ2-1; TRBD1 might be the D (5 bases). As DNA, the CDR3 is TGTGCCAGTAGCTGGGGCAGTGAATCCAATGAGCAGTTCTTC. Its protein is CASSWGSESNEQFF. Supplemented by reference TRBV19 and TRBJ2-1, the full variable domain reads DGGITQSPKYLFRKEGQNVTLSCEQNLNHDAMYWYRQDPGQGLRLIYYSQIVNDFQKGDIAEGYSVSREKKESFPLTVTSAQKNPTAFYLCASSWGSESNEQFFGPGTRLTVL.